Listed below are T cell receptor beta chains from one sample, sequenced in a study of a mutant IDH1 vaccine in newly diagnosed glioma. Their antigens remain unidentified. Repertoires were generated with immunoSEQ multiplex PCR, while TCRdb's copy carries only in-frame clones and drops some. The table has 40,000 or so clones, around 83% seen once. The input for sequencing was PBMCs, taken from a glioma patient whose treatment included an IDH1 peptide vaccine. These receptors were taken from a man aged 35 to 55 with glioma. CDR3s include the opening cysteine and the closing phenylalanine or tryptophan. The D gene is left open where the match is weak. The listing skips clone size in some rows; elsewhere it reads once, few, many or a size class.

>TRBV11-2|TRBJ2-1|NA|NA
TGTGCCAGCAGCTTAGTTGGAGATGAGTGGCAGTTCTTC
CASSLVGDEWQFF
>TRBV5-6|TRBJ2-7|NA|TRBD2
TGTGCCAGCAGCTTGGGCGGGGGGCCCGCCTACGAGCAGTACTTC
CASSLGGGPAYEQYF
>TRBV18|TRBJ2-7|NA|TRBD2
TGTGCCAGCGCGATCGGACTAGCGGGAGACGAGCAGTACTTC
CASAIGLAGDEQYF
>TRBV19|TRBJ2-7|NA|NA
TGTGCCAGTAGGATGGGCGGTAGCTCCTACGAGCAGTACTTC
CASRMGGSSYEQYF
>TRBV4-1|TRBJ1-1|few|NA
TGCGCCAGCAGCCAAGCGTTGGTTACAGAGCACAGAAAGAACACTGAAGCTTTCTTT
CASSQALVTEHRKNTEAFF
>TRBV13|TRBJ1-2|few|TRBD1
TGTGCCAGCAGCTCCGACCCGACTAGGGGGCGGGGCTATGGCTACACCTTC
CASSSDPTRGRGYGYTF
>TRBV7-8|TRBJ2-7|NA|TRBD2
TGTGCCAGCAGACTAGCGGGAGCCGAGCAGTACTTC
CASRLAGAEQYF
>TRBV9|TRBJ2-1|NA|NA
TGTGCCAGCAGCGTAGGAATTAGCGACTACAATGAGCAGTTCTTC
CASSVGISDYNEQFF
>TRBV28|TRBJ1-4|few|TRBD1
TGTGCCAGCCACAGGGGGGGTGATAGTGAAAAACTGTTTTTT
CASHRGGDSEKLFF
>TRBV7-3|TRBJ2-2|NA|TRBD2
TGTGCCAGCAGCGCAAAAAGGATCACTAGCGGCACCGGGGAGCTGTTTTTT
CASSAKRITSGTGELFF
>TRBV18|TRBJ2-7|once|TRBD2
TGTGCCAGCTCCCAGGTGGGAGGGAGCTCCTACGAGCAGTACTTC
CASSQVGGSSYEQYF
>TRBV28|TRBJ1-5|NA|NA
TGTGCCAGCAGACCCGACGCCCTCCAGCCCCAGCATTTT
CASRPDALQPQHF
>TRBV9|TRBJ2-7|NA|NA
TGTGCCAGCAGCGTAGAGGGGGGACACTACGAGCAGTACTTC
CASSVEGGHYEQYF
>TRBV7-6|TRBJ2-3|NA|NA
TGTGCCAGCAGCTTACTCAGGCCAGATACGCAGTATTTT
CASSLLRPDTQYF
>TRBV5-4|TRBJ1-4|NA|TRBD1
TGTGCCAGCAGACCAGACAGGGGGGCTGAAAAACTGTTTTTT
CASRPDRGAEKLFF
>TRBV9|TRBJ2-1|NA|TRBD2
TGTGCCAGCAGCCCATGGCTAGCGGGATATGAGCAGTTCTTC
CASSPWLAGYEQFF
>TRBV5-8|TRBJ1-5|NA|NA
TGTGCCAGCAGCTTGGCTCTAAGGGGGGGACAAAGCAATCAGCCCCAGCATTTT
CASSLALRGGQSNQPQHF
>TRBV19|TRBJ2-3|NA|NA
TGTGCCAGTAGTTATCAGGGGTTTCCTAGCACAGATACGCAGTATTTT
CASSYQGFPSTDTQYF
>TRBV18|TRBJ2-3|once|NA
TGTGCCAGCTCACCATCTGATACGCAGTATTTT
CASSPSDTQYF
>TRBV19|TRBJ2-7|NA|TRBD1
TGTGCCAGCAAACCGGGACAGGGGGTCAGGGAGCAGTACTTC
CASKPGQGVREQYF
>TRBV5-4|TRBJ2-3|NA|NA
TGTGCCAGCAGCTTGGCCCTCCCAGATACGCAGTATTTT
CASSLALPDTQYF
>TRBV5-1|TRBJ2-5|NA|NA
TGCGCCAGCAGCTTGAGGGGGGAGACCCAGTACTTC
CASSLRGETQYF
>TRBV5-1|TRBJ2-1|NA|NA
TGCGCCAGCAGCCGGGCCCTCAATGAGCAGTTCTTC
CASSRALNEQFF
>TRBV7-8|TRBJ1-3|once|NA
TGTGCCAGCAGCTTAGTGCCAGGCAGGGCCTCTGGAAACACCATATATTTT
CASSLVPGRASGNTIYF
>TRBV5-8|TRBJ2-1|NA|NA
TGTGCCAGCAGGGCCCTGGACAGAGACAATGAGCAGTTCTTC
CASRALDRDNEQFF
>TRBV2|TRBJ2-7|NA|NA
TGTGCCAGCAGTGAATCCCCCGGGGGCGTAAAATACGAGCAGTACTTC
CASSESPGGVKYEQYF
>TRBV4-3|TRBJ2-3|NA|NA
TGCGCCAGCAGCCAAGCCGGGGATCATAGCACAGATACGCAGTATTTT
CASSQAGDHSTDTQYF
>TRBV6-1|TRBJ1-1|NA|NA
TGTGCCAGCAGTGAGCATAGTCCGAACACTGAAGCTTTCTTT
CASSEHSPNTEAFF
>TRBV7-3|TRBJ1-5|medium-sized|NA
TGTGCCAGCAGCATCCAGGGAGGGTCAGCCCAGCATTTT
CASSIQGGSAQHF
>TRBV6-1|TRBJ1-1|NA|NA
TGTGCCAGCAGTGAAATTTGGGGGTACACTGAAGCTTTCTTT
CASSEIWGYTEAFF
>TRBV6-5|TRBJ1-1|NA|NA
TGTGCCAGCAGTTACGCGAGTAAGAACACTGAAGCTTTCTTT
CASSYASKNTEAFF
>TRBV27|TRBJ1-2|NA|NA
TGTGCCAGCAGTTCCCTGGGGGGGCGGTATGGCTACACCTTC
CASSSLGGRYGYTF
>TRBV19|TRBJ2-1|NA|NA
TGTGCCAGTAGTATAGGACAGAGCTGCTACAATGAGCAGTTCTTC
CASSIGQSCYNEQFF
>TRBV5-1|TRBJ2-7|NA|TRBD2
TGCGCCAGCAGCCCCTGGACTAGCGGATCGTACGAGCAGTACTTC
CASSPWTSGSYEQYF
>TRBV25-1|TRBJ1-2|NA|NA
TGTGCCAGCAGTGACAGAGTAGCTAACTATGGCTACACCTTC
CASSDRVANYGYTF
>TRBV20-1|TRBJ2-2|NA|NA
TGCAGTGCTAGATACACCGGGGAGCTGTTTTTT
CSARYTGELFF
>TRBV11-2|TRBJ2-1|NA|TRBD1
TGTGCCAGCAGCGCCCGGGACAGGGGATGGAATGAGCAGTTCTTC
CASSARDRGWNEQFF
>TRBV7-2|TRBJ1-1|NA|NA
TGTGCCAGCACCCCCAACGGAGGGGCGAACACTGAAGCTTTCTTT
CASTPNGGANTEAFF
>TRBV5-6|TRBJ2-3|once|TRBD2
TGTGCCAGCAGCCGGGACGGGGGGACAGATACGCAGTATTTT
CASSRDGGTDTQYF
>TRBV18|TRBJ2-7|NA|TRBD1
TGTGCCAGCTCACCATGGGGACAGGCAACCTACGAGCAGTACTTC
CASSPWGQATYEQYF
>TRBV18|TRBJ2-5|NA|NA
TGTGCCAGCTCACCAAGGGGGGCCCAAGAGACCCAGTACTTC
CASSPRGAQETQYF
>TRBV7-2|TRBJ2-1|NA|NA
TGTGCCAGCAGAGCCGTTGGCAGAAATGAGCAGTTCTTC
CASRAVGRNEQFF
>TRBV7-9|TRBJ2-1|few|NA
TGTGCCAGCGTGGGGAAGGGCTACAATGAGCAGTTCTTC
CASVGKGYNEQFF
>TRBV5-4|TRBJ2-2|once|NA
TGTGCCAGCACCTTTGGAGGGGGTGAATGGTCCGGGGAGCTGTTTTTT
CASTFGGGEWSGELFF
>TRBV21-1|TRBJ1-3|NA|NA
TGTGCCAGCAGCAGAGGACAGGGGGGCAACACCATATATTTT
CASSRGQGGNTIYF
>TRBV7-2|TRBJ2-1|NA|TRBD2
TGTGCCAGCAGCCTCCGACTAGCGGTCTACAATGAGCAGTTCTTC
CASSLRLAVYNEQFF
>TRBV10-2|TRBJ2-1|NA|TRBD2
TGCGCCAGCTCCGCCGGGACTAGCGTTTTTGAGCAGTTCTTC
CASSAGTSVFEQFF
>TRBV5-6|TRBJ1-5|NA|TRBD1
TGTGCCAGCAGCAGTACCGGGACAGGCTATAGCAATCAGCCCCAGCATTTT
CASSSTGTGYSNQPQHF
>TRBV29-1|TRBJ2-7|NA|TRBD1
TGCAGCGTTGCCCGGACAGGCGTTACCTACGAGCAGTACTTC
CSVARTGVTYEQYF
>TRBV7-9|TRBJ2-2|once|TRBD1
TGTGCCAGCAGCAACTCGGGACAGGGAAACACCGGGGAGCTGTTTTTT
CASSNSGQGNTGELFF
>TRBV11-3|TRBJ2-7|NA|NA
TGTGCCAGCAGCTCCACAGAAGGGGACGAGCAGTACTTC
CASSSTEGDEQYF
>TRBV14|TRBJ1-2|NA|TRBD1
TGTGCCAGCAGCCTTACAGGGGGAGCTAACTATGGCTACACCTTC
CASSLTGGANYGYTF
>TRBV6-4|TRBJ2-3|NA|TRBD1
TGTGCCAGCAGGGGACAGGGCACAGATACGCAGTATTTT
CASRGQGTDTQYF
>TRBV4-1|TRBJ2-1|NA|NA
TGCGCCAGCAGCCAAGAACAGGGTCTCTCCTACAATGAGCAGTTCTTC
CASSQEQGLSYNEQFF
>TRBV12-5|TRBJ1-5|once|NA
TGTGCTAGTGCCCAGGTACTGCGAGCGGCTCAGCCCCAGCATTTT
CASAQVLRAAQPQHF
>TRBV4-2|TRBJ2-3|NA|NA
TGTGCCAGCAGCCAAGAAGGCGGATGGGGGACCCCAGATACGCAGTATTTT
CASSQEGGWGTPDTQYF
>TRBV4-1|TRBJ2-3|NA|NA
TGCGCCAGCACCCGAGGACCGACTAGCACAGATACGCAGTATTTT
CASTRGPTSTDTQYF